Listed below are T cell receptor beta chains from one sample, sequenced in a study of T cell clones after liver transplantation. Assay: immunoSEQ multiplex PCR; the TCRdb copy retains only in-frame clones and omits some. The data show tens of thousands of clones, 80% seen once. The material was CD4+ T cells from blood, obtained 12 months after liver transplant. These receptors all stem from a human patient who received a liver transplant. Some T cells may be supplied by the graft donor. The CDR3 runs from the conserved cysteine through the conserved F or W. The order of the fields is V gene, J gene, CDR3 length, clone size, CDR3 protein. Size tells how often a clone was seen (once, few, many) or the class of an expanded clone, and some rows leave it out.

V gene: TRBV7-2
J gene: TRBJ2-1
CDR3 length: 13
clone size: .
CDR3 protein: CASTGLAFNEQFF

V gene: TRBV6-5
J gene: TRBJ1-2
CDR3 length: 15
clone size: .
CDR3 protein: CASTQWGFRNYGYTF

V gene: TRBV25-1
J gene: TRBJ2-5
CDR3 length: 16
clone size: .
CDR3 protein: CASSDTTSGRGETQYF

V gene: TRBV2
J gene: TRBJ2-3
CDR3 length: 15
clone size: .
CDR3 protein: CASSAGAGGTDTQYF

V gene: TRBV29-1
J gene: TRBJ2-3
CDR3 length: 16
clone size: .
CDR3 protein: CSVLVTRPYRTDTQYF

V gene: TRBV18
J gene: TRBJ2-7
CDR3 length: 14
clone size: once
CDR3 protein: CASSPNSGDYEQYF

V gene: TRBV27
J gene: TRBJ2-7
CDR3 length: 16
clone size: once
CDR3 protein: CASSLHGTGSSYEQYF

V gene: TRBV6-5
J gene: TRBJ1-1
CDR3 length: 14
clone size: .
CDR3 protein: CASSKTRGDTEAFF

V gene: TRBV11-2
J gene: TRBJ2-5
CDR3 length: 14
clone size: .
CDR3 protein: CASSLRGDMETQYF

V gene: TRBV5-6
J gene: TRBJ2-7
CDR3 length: 15
clone size: .
CDR3 protein: CASSLSPSGPHEQYF

V gene: TRBV7-2
J gene: TRBJ1-1
CDR3 length: 11
clone size: .
CDR3 protein: CASSSRTEAFF

V gene: TRBV18
J gene: TRBJ2-7
CDR3 length: 13
clone size: .
CDR3 protein: CASSRDSGSEQYF

V gene: TRBV7-6
J gene: TRBJ1-4
CDR3 length: 16
clone size: .
CDR3 protein: CASSWNVGTGGEKLFF

V gene: TRBV29-1
J gene: TRBJ1-1
CDR3 length: 13
clone size: .
CDR3 protein: CSVFRQGNTEAFF

V gene: TRBV9
J gene: TRBJ2-5
CDR3 length: 14
clone size: .
CDR3 protein: CASSVGGPQETQYF

V gene: TRBV19
J gene: TRBJ2-1
CDR3 length: 16
clone size: .
CDR3 protein: CASSIDGGRSYNEQFF

V gene: TRBV25-1
J gene: TRBJ1-1
CDR3 length: 14
clone size: once
CDR3 protein: CASSELEVNTEAFF